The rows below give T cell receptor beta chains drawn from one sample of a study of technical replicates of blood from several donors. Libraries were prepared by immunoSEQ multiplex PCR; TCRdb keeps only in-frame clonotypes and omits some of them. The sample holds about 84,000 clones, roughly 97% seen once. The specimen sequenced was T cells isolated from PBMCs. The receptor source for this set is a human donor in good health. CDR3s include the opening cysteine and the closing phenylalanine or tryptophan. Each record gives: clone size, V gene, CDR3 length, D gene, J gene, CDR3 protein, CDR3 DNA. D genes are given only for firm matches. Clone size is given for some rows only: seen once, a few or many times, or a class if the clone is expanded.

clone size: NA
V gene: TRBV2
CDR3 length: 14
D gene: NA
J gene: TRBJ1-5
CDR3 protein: CASSGGDGNQPQHF
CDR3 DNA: TGTGCCAGCAGTGGGGGGGATGGCAATCAGCCCCAGCATTTT

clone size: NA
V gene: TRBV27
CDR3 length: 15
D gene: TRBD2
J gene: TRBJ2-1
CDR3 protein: CASSDGTSGSNEQFF
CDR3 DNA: TGTGCCAGCAGTGACGGGACTAGCGGGAGTAATGAGCAGTTCTTC

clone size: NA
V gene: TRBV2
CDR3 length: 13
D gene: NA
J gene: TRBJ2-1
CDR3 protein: CASEGLINNEQFF
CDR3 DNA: TGTGCCAGCGAGGGCTTGATAAACAATGAGCAGTTCTTC

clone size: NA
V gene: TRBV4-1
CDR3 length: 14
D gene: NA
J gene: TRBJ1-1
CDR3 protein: CASSREERAFEAFF
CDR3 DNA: TGCGCCAGCAGCCGAGAGGAGCGGGCGTTTGAAGCTTTCTTT

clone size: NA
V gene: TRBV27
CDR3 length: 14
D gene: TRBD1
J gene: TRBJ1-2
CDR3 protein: CASSPGTGIYGYTF
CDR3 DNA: TGTGCCAGCAGTCCCGGGACAGGGATTTATGGCTACACCTTC

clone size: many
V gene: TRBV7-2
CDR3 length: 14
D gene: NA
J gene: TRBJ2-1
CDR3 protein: CASSFQDTYNEQFF
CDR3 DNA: TGTGCCAGCAGCTTCCAGGACACCTACAATGAGCAGTTCTTC

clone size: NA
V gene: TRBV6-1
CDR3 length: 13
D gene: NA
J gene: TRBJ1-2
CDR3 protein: CASSQQGSDGYTF
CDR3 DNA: TGTGCCAGCAGTCAACAGGGTAGTGATGGCTACACCTTC

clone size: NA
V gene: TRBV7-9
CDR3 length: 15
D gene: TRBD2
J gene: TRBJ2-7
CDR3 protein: CASSARTSGDYEQYF
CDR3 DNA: TGTGCCAGCAGCGCCCGGACTAGCGGGGACTACGAGCAGTACTTC

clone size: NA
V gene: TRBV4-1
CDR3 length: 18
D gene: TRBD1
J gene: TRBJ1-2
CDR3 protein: CASSQATSQGGWEDGYTF
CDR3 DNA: TGCGCCAGCAGCCAAGCAACATCACAGGGGGGGTGGGAGGATGGCTACACCTTC

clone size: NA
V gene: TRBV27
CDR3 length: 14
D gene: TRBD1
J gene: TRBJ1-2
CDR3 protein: CASSAGTGASGYTF
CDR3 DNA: TGTGCCAGCAGTGCCGGGACAGGGGCGTCTGGCTACACCTTC

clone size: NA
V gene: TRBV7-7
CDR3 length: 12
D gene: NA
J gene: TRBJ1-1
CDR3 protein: CAIRQLNTEAFF
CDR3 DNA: TGTGCCATCCGACAGCTGAACACTGAAGCTTTCTTT

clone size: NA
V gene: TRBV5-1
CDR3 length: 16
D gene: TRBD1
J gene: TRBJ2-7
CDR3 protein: CASSYFGRDSNYEQYF
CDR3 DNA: TGCGCCAGCAGCTATTTCGGAAGGGACAGCAACTACGAGCAGTACTTC

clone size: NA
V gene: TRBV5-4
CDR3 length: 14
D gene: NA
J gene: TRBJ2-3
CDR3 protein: CASSLEAGTDTQYF
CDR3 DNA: TGTGCCAGCAGCTTGGAGGCGGGCACAGATACGCAGTATTTT